One and the same sample provided the 21 T cell receptor beta chains below, sequenced in a study of OX40 agonist ivuxolimab in advanced cancers. Using immunoSEQ multiplex PCR, the repertoire was profiled, and TCRdb retains in-frame clones only, with some absent. The sample carries 50,000 to 60,000 clones, 70% to 80% recorded once. Sequenced here: CD4+ or CD8+ T cells sorted from blood, sampled in a trial of the OX40 agonist ivuxolimab. Receptors originate from an adult with an advanced solid tumor such as melanoma, head and neck, liver or kidney cancer.

For this clone: Different DNA sequences within this sample yield the same CDR3. The rearrangement links TRBV19 to TRBJ2-3, with 7 bases identical to TRBD2. This CDR3 comprises 12 residues. Germline V gives CDR1 LNHDA, CDR2 SQIVND (reference sequence). V gave up 8 bases and J gave up 1 base; unmatched junction bases: 0. The CDR3 loop reads CASRGGTDTQYF. For the CDR3, the DNA is TGTGCCAGTCGGGGGGGCACAGATACGCAGTATTTT.

The genes are TRBV30 and TRBJ2-7, with D uncertain. With 2 bases removed from V and 4 bases from J, the gap between germline ends came to 9 bases. The CDR3 sequence is 12 residues long. The germline V gene has CDR1 GTSNPN and CDR2 SVGIG (reference sequence). CDR3 bases: TGTGCCTGGAGTCGAAGTGGATACGAGCAGTACTTC. Protein: CAWSRSGYEQYF.

In DNA form, the CDR3 reads TGTGCCAGCAGCCGGTACGGCGCTTCATCCTACGAGCAGTACTTC. Amino acids: CASSRYGASSYEQYF. The rearrangement links TRBV6-5 to TRBJ2-5; D is unclear. TRBJ2-7 matches the DNA end more closely, so the J call is doubtful. Germline V gene sequence: CDR1 MNHEY, CDR2 SVGAGI. CDR3 length: 15 residues.

The chain joins TRBV29-1 to TRBJ2-7; TRBD1 aligns across 7 bases. This CDR3 has 13 amino acids. With 7 bases clipped from V and 9 bases from J, the junction kept 15 bases outside the gene matches. The germline V gene has CDR1 SQVTM and CDR2 ANQGSEA. CDR3 region: CSARQGDDTTQYF. The CDR3 DNA sequence: TGCAGCGCAAGACAGGGTGATGATACGACGCAGTACTTC.

This rearrangement joins TRBV4-1 to TRBJ2-1; maybe TRBD1 (6 bases). The ends were cut back, 4 bases at V and 8 bases at J, with 15 bases in the middle. The CDR3 has 14 residues. Germline CDR1 is MGHRA and CDR2 is YSYEKL. Written as DNA, the CDR3 is TGCGCCAGCAGCCGAAGAGGGGGAGACGATGAGCAGTTCTTC. Translated: CASSRRGGDDEQFF.

V usage is TRBV9 and J usage is TRBJ2-5; D is possibly TRBD2 (5 bases). Per germline, CDR1 SGDLS and CDR2 YYNGEE. With 3 bases removed from V and 0 bases from J, the gap between germline ends came to 9 bases. The CDR3 totals 14 residues. Here the CDR3 DNA reads TGTGCCAGCAGCGGGACTGATTACCAAGAGACCCAGTACTTC. It specifies CASSGTDYQETQYF.

The chain uses TRBV5-1 and TRBJ1-2; tentative D call: TRBD1 (6 bases). CDR3 length: 15 residues. V was cut by 3 bases and J by 5 bases, with 17 bases left in between. The germline V gene encodes CDR1 SGHRS and CDR2 YFSETQ. The DNA of the CDR3 is TGCGCCAGCAGCTCGACACTGGGGGCGAGGTATGGCTACACCTTC. This encodes CASSSTLGARYGYTF.

The chain links TRBV4-2 to TRBJ2-1, with TRBD2 as a possible D gene (5 bases). CDR1 and CDR2 (germline): LGHNA, YNFKEQ. The CDR3 covers 16 residues. The germline V and J ends were trimmed by 0 bases and 2 bases, with 11 bases remaining between them. As DNA, the CDR3 is TGTGCCAGCAGCCAAGATCTCCAGGAGGCCTACAATGAGCAGTTCTTC. This encodes CASSQDLQEAYNEQFF.

V gene TRBV6-1 combines with J gene TRBJ2-5, with 9 bases fitting TRBD1. The CDR3 is 14 amino acids. CDR1 and CDR2 (germline): MNHNS, SASEGT. V shed 6 bases and J 5 bases; nucleotides not matched to a gene: 7. The CDR3 sequence is CASSTGTGLETQYF. In DNA form, the CDR3 reads TGTGCCAGCAGCACCGGGACAGGGTTGGAGACCCAGTACTTC.

This clone came up a few times. The chain has TRBV7-8 and TRBJ1-2; D is unresolved. The V and J ends lost 1 base and 4 bases respectively, with 13 bases between them. This CDR3 comprises 15 residues. Per germline, CDR1 SGHVS and CDR2 FQNEAQ. The CDR3 spells CASSLERQGLYGYTF. Here the CDR3 DNA reads TGTGCCAGCAGCTTAGAGAGACAAGGTCTCTATGGCTACACCTTC.

This chain links TRBV15 with TRBJ1-2, with 7 nucleotides matching TRBD1. In germline, CDR1 is LNHNV, CDR2 YYDKDF (reference sequence). Germline trimming cut 2 bases from V and 5 bases from J; bases unmatched to any gene: 8. CDR3 length equals 15 residues. CDR3 in DNA: TGTGCCACCAGCAGAAATGGCGGACAGGAGTATGGCTACACCTTC. Translated: CATSRNGGQEYGYTF.

This clone was seen once. The V gene is TRBV28, the J gene TRBJ2-5; 7 bases align to TRBD2. Germline CDR1 reads MDHEN; CDR2 reads SYDVKM. The CDR3 consists of 15 residues. With 4 bases clipped from V and 4 bases from J, the junction kept 9 bases outside the gene matches. The CDR3 reads CASSSRRGVVETQYF. In DNA form, the CDR3 reads TGTGCCAGCAGTTCCCGACGGGGGGTGGTAGAGACCCAGTACTTC.

The rearrangement uses TRBV14 and TRBJ2-1; 12 bases map to TRBD2. Germline V gene sequence: CDR1 SGHDN, CDR2 FVKESK. V was pared by 0 bases and J by 4 bases, with 7 bases of the junction left unmatched. The CDR3 runs 18 residues. The CDR3 protein is CASSQETSGSRLYNEQFF. In DNA form, the CDR3 reads TGTGCCAGCAGCCAAGAGACTAGCGGGAGTAGACTATACAATGAGCAGTTCTTC.

The chain recombines TRBV7-9 with TRBJ2-1; tentative D call: TRBD1 (5 bases). Germline CDR1 and CDR2: SEHNR and FQNEAQ (reference sequence). This CDR3 region has 15 residues. With 1 base removed from V and 4 bases from J, the gap between germline ends came to 11 bases. CDR3 DNA: TGTGCCAGCAGCTTAGTGTCAGGGCCATACAATGAGCAGTTCTTC. This encodes CASSLVSGPYNEQFF.

This clone was seen a single time. The chain recombines TRBV5-1 with TRBJ2-3; 10 bases line up with TRBD2. Germline CDR1 SGHRS, CDR2 YFSETQ. V trimming: 2 bases; J trimming: 7 bases; junction bases outside the gene matches: 13. CDR3 length equals 17 residues. CDR3 coding DNA: TGCGCCAGCAGCTTCGGGGCCAGCGGGGGGGCCATATATACGCAGTATTTT. As protein: CASSFGASGGAIYTQYF.

CDR3 sequence reads: CASRPATGSTYEQYF. The CDR3, as DNA: TGTGCCAGTAGACCCGCGACAGGGAGCACCTACGAGCAGTACTTC. The V and J genes are TRBV19 and TRBJ2-7, with 7 bases fitting TRBD1. The germline V gene has CDR1 LNHDA and CDR2 SQIVND (reference sequence). J lost 2 bases, V lost 6 bases, and 10 bases had no gene match. CDR3 length equals 15 residues. Full variable domain (missing parts from reference TRBV19 and TRBJ2-7): DGGITQSPKYLFRKEGQNVTLSCEQNLNHDAMYWYRQDPGQGLRLIYYSQIVNDFQKGDIAEGYSVSREKKESFPLTVTSAQKNPTAFYLCASRPATGSTYEQYFGPGTRLTVT.

The chain links TRBV30 to TRBJ2-7; D unresolved. Trimming stripped 3 bases from V and 6 bases from J, with 15 bases between. Germline CDR1 is GTSNPN and CDR2 is SVGIG (reference sequence). The CDR3 has 13 amino acids. The DNA for the CDR3 is TGTGCCTGGAGCCTGACAAGGGAAGGCGAGCAGTACTTC. This gives the protein CAWSLTREGEQYF.

Turning to this clone: Sequence at one end of the junction differs from germline and may be a read error. The J gene is TRBJ1-1, the V gene TRBV11-2; 7 bases are a match to TRBD1. This CDR3 has 13 amino acids. Germline values: CDR1 SGHAT, CDR2 FQNNGV. DNA of the CDR3: TGTGCCAGCAACTTACAGGGGAGGACTGAAGCTTTCTTT. Translating it yields CASNLQGRTEAFF.

The chain has TRBV19 and TRBJ1-5; D not certain. This CDR3 spans 15 amino acids. Deletions cut 6 bases from V and 1 base from J, with 13 bases between. CDR1 and CDR2 (germline): LNHDA, SQIVND (reference sequence). The CDR3: CASSYPRGSNQPQHF. The CDR3 nucleotides are TGTGCCAGTAGCTACCCTCGCGGGAGCAATCAGCCCCAGCATTTT.

This chain joins TRBV5-4 and TRBJ1-2, with 8 bases fitting TRBD1. With V trimmed by 4 bases and J by 2 bases, 10 bases remained unmatched. Germline V CDR1 and CDR2: SGHNT, YYREEE (reference sequence). The CDR3 is 16 residues long. The CDR3 here is CASSVGVDRANYGYTF. For the CDR3, the DNA is TGTGCCAGCAGCGTAGGAGTGGACAGGGCCAACTATGGCTACACCTTC.

The V and J genes are TRBV5-1 and TRBJ2-7; D gene unclear. V was cut by 0 bases and J by 0 bases, with 10 bases left in between. CDR1 SGHRS and CDR2 YFSETQ come from the germline V gene. The CDR3 runs to 15 residues. The CDR3 here is CASSLDLVFSYEQYF. CDR3 in DNA: TGCGCCAGCAGCTTGGACCTGGTTTTCTCCTACGAGCAGTACTTC.